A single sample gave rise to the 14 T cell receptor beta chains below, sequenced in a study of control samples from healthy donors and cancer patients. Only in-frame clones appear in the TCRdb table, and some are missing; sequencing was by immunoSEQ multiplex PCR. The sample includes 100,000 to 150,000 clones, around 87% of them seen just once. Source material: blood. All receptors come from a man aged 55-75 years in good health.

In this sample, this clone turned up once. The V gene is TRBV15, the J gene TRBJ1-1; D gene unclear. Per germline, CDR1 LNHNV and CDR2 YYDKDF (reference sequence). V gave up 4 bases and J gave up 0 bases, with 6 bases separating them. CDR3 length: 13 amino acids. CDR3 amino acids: CATSNGMNTEAFF. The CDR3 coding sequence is TGTGCCACCAGCAACGGGATGAACACTGAAGCTTTCTTT.

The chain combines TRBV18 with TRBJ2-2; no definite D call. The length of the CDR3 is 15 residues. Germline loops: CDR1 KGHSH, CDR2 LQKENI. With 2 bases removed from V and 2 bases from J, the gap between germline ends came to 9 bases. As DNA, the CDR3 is TGTGCCAGCTCACCAGCGGCTAGAAACACCGGGGAGCTGTTTTTT. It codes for CASSPAARNTGELFF.

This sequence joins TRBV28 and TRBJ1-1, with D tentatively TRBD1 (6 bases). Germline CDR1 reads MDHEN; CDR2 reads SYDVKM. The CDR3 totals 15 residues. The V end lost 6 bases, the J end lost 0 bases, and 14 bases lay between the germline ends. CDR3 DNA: TGTGCCAGCAGCCGCAGGGGCCTTATGAACACTGAAGCTTTCTTT. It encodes CASSRRGLMNTEAFF. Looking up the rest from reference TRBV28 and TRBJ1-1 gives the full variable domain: DVKVTQSSRYLVKRTGEKVFLECVQDMDHENMFWYRQDPGLGLRLIYFSYDVKMKEKGDIPEGYSVSREKKERFSLILESASTNQTSMYLCASSRRGLMNTEAFFGQGTRLTVV.

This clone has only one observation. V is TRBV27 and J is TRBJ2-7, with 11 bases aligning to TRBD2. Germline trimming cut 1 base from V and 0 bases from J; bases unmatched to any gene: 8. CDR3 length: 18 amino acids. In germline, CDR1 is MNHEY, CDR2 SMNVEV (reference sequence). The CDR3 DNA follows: TGTGCCAGCAGTTTATATGCTAGCGGGGGGCCGAACTCCTACGAGCAGTACTTC. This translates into CASSLYASGGPNSYEQYF.

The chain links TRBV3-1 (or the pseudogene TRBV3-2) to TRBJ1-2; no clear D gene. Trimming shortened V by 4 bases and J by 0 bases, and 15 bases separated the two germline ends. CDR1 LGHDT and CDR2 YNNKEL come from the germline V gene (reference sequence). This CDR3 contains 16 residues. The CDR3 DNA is TGTGCCAGCAGCCTGAAACCGGGCACAGCTAACTATGGCTACACCTTC. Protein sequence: CASSLKPGTANYGYTF.

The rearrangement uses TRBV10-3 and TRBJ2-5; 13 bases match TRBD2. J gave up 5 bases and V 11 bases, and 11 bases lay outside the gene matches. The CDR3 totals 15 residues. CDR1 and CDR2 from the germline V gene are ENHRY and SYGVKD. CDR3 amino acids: CASRTSGGNTETQYF. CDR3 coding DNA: TGTGCCTCCAGGACTAGCGGGGGTAATACGGAGACCCAGTACTTC.

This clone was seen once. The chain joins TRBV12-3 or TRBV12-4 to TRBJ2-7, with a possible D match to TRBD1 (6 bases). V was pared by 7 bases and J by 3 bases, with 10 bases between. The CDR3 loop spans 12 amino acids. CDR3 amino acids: CASTKQGYEQYF. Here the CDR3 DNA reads TGTGCCAGCACGAAACAGGGCTACGAGCAGTACTTC.

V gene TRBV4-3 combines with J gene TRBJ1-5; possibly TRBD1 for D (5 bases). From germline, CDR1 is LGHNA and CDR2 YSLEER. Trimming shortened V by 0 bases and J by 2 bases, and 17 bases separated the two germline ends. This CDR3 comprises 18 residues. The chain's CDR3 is CASSQDRGRALGNQPQHF. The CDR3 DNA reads TGCGCCAGCAGCCAAGATCGCGGCAGGGCCCTGGGCAATCAGCCCCAGCATTTT.

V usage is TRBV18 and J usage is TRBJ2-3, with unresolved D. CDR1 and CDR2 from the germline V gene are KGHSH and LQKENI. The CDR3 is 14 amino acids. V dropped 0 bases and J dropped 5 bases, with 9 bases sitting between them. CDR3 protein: CASSPPQKGDTQYF. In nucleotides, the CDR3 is TGTGCCAGCTCACCACCTCAAAAAGGAGATACGCAGTATTTT.

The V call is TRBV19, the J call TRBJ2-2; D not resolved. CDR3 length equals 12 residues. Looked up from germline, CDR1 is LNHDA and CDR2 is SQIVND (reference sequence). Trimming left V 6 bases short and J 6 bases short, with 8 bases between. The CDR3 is CASRQSPGELFF. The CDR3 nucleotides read TGTGCCAGTAGACAAAGCCCCGGGGAGCTGTTTTTT.

The DNA of the CDR3 is TGTGCCAGCTCACTATCGGGACAGGGAGGTGGAGAGACCCAGTACTTC. This encodes CASSLSGQGGGETQYF. The gene calls are TRBV18 and TRBJ2-5; 9 bases agree with TRBD1. Looked up from germline, CDR1 is KGHSH and CDR2 is LQKENI. The V and J ends lost 4 bases and 4 bases, in that order; junction bases with no gene match: 10. CDR3 length: 16 residues.

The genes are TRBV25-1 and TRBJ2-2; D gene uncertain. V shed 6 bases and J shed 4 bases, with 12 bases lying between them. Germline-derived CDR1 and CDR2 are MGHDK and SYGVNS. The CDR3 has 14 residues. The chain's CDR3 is CASRSLPGTGELFF. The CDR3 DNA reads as TGTGCCAGCAGAAGTCTTCCCGGCACCGGGGAGCTGTTTTTT.

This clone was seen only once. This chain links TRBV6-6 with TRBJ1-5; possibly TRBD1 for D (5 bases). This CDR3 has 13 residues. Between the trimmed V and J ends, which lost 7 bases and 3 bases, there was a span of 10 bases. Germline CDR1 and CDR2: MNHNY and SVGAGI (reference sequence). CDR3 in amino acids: CASIRQYNQPQHF. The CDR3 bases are TGTGCCAGCATCCGACAGTACAATCAGCCCCAGCATTTT.

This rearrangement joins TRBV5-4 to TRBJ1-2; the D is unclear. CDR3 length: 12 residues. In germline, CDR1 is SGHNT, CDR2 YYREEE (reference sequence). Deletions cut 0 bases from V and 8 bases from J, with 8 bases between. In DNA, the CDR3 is TGTGCCAGCAGCTTGGATGGGTGGGGCTACACCTTC. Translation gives CASSLDGWGYTF.